Sequencing of this TCR beta chain was carried out in a study of human T cells and chemical hapten exposure. Germline loops: CDR1 SGHNT, CDR2 YYREEE (reference sequence). V was clipped by 9 bases and J by 5 bases, with 13 bases between them. The CDR3 is 12 amino acids. Findings of the study overall: Patch test score tracked positively with PT1 expanded TCR counts.

As to time point: pre-sensitization, week 0. Treatment in this sample: therapeutic diphenylcyclopropenone sensitization with weekly scalp DPC. Unique molecular identifiers were attached to individual cDNA molecules during library preparation. TCRdb re-analysed the RACE reads in MiXCR, keeping a single row per CDR3 protein. The sample contains around 250,000 distinct CDR3 sequences, over 8% of which appear only once. Points on this clonotype: What it binds is not known.

The chain couples TRBV5-4 to TRBJ2-3; D not resolved. This sequence originates from a woman aged 35 to 49 with alopecia areata. Some clones in this sample may be carry-over from other donors' samples. The sequenced sample was whole blood, obtained in connection with sensitization to the hapten diphenylcyclopropenone (DPC). CDR3: CATLKSGDTQYF. CDR3 nucleotide sequence: TGTGCCACTCTCAAATCGGGAGATACGCAGTATTTT.